This T cell receptor beta chain is from a study of shared clonotypes between healthy human individuals. Sequencing used immunoSEQ multiplex PCR; TCRdb keeps in-frame clones, though not all of them. The sample carries about 1.1 million clones, approximately 80% recorded once. The CDR3 runs 14 residues. The germline CDR1 and CDR2 sequences are SGHTA and FQGNSA. Trimming removed 7 bases at V and 0 bases at J, with 12 bases between. This sequence was found in a young man in good health. Some clones in this sample may be carry-over from other donors' samples. The sample comprised memory CD4+ T cells from PBMCs. Noted subset: CD45RA-negative fraction. The chain employs TRBV7-2 and TRBJ2-5, with a possible D match to TRBD2 (6 bases). The chain's CDR3 is CASKGRGNQETQYF. As DNA, the CDR3 is TGTGCCAGCAAGGGCCGGGGGAACCAAGAGACCCAGTACTTC. The full variable domain, rest sourced from reference TRBV7-2 and TRBJ2-5, is GAGVSQSPSNKVTEKGKDVELRCDPISGHTALYWYRQSLGQGLEFLIYFQGNSAPDKSGLPSDRFSAERTGGSVSTLTIQRTQQEDSAVYLCASKGRGNQETQYFGPGTRLLVL.